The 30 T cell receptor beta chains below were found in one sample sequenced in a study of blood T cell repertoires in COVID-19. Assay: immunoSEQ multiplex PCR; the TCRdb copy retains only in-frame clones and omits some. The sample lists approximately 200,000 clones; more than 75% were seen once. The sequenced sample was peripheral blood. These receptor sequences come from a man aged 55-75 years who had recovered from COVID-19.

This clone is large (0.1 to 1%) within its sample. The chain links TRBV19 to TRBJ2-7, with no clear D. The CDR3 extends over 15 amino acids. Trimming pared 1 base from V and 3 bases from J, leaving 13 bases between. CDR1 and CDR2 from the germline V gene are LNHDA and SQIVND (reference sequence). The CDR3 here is CASSIGGIGGYEQYF. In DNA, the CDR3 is TGTGCCAGTAGTATAGGAGGTATTGGCGGCTACGAGCAGTACTTC.

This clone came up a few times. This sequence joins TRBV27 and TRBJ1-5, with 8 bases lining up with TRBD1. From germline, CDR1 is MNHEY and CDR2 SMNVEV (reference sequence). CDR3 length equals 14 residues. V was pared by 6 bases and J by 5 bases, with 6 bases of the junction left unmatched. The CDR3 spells CASRSGTGHQPQHF. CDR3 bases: TGTGCCAGCAGATCCGGGACAGGCCATCAGCCCCAGCATTTT.

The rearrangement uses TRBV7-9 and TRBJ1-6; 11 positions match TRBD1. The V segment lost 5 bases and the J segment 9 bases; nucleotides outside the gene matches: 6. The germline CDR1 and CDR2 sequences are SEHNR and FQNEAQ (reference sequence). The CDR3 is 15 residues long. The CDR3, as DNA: TGTGCCAGCAGCCCCGGACAGGGGGCGGGTTCACCCCTCCACTTT. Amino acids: CASSPGQGAGSPLHF.

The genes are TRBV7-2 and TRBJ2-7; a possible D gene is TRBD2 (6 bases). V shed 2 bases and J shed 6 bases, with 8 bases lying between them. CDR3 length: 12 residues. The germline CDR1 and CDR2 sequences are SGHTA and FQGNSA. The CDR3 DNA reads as TGTGCCAGCAGCTTAACGCGGGGCGAGCAGTACTTC. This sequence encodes CASSLTRGEQYF.

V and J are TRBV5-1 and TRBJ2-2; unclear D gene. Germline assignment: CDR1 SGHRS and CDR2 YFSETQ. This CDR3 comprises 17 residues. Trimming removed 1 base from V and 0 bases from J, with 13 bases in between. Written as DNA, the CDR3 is TGCGCCAGCAGCTTGAAACCACTACCAGCGAACACCGGGGAGCTGTTTTTT. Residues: CASSLKPLPANTGELFF.

CDR3 in amino acids: CASNTGTGDTQYF. For the CDR3, the DNA is TGTGCCAGTAATACAGGGACGGGAGATACGCAGTATTTT. The chain carries TRBV19 and TRBJ2-3; tentative D call: TRBD1 (6 bases). The CDR3 contains 13 residues. V was cut by 7 bases and J by 5 bases, with 13 bases left in between. Germline CDR1 and CDR2: LNHDA and SQIVND (reference sequence).

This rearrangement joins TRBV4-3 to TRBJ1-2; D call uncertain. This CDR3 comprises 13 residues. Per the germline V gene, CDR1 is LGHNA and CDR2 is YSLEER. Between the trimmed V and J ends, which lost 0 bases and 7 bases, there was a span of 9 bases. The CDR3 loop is CASSQDLASGYTF. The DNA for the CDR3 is TGCGCCAGCAGCCAAGATCTTGCTAGTGGCTACACCTTC.

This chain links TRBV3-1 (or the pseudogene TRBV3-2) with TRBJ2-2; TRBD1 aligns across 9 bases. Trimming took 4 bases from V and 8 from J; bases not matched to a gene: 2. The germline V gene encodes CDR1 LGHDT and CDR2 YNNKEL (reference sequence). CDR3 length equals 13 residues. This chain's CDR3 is CASSRDRAGELFF. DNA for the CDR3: TGTGCCAGCAGCCGGGACAGGGCTGGGGAGCTGTTTTTT.

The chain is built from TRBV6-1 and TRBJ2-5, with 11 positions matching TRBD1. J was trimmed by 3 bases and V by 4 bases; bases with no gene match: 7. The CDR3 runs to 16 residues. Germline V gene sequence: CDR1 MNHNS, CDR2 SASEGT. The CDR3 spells CASSATPGQGEETQYF. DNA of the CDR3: TGTGCCAGCAGTGCTACGCCGGGACAGGGGGAAGAGACCCAGTACTTC.

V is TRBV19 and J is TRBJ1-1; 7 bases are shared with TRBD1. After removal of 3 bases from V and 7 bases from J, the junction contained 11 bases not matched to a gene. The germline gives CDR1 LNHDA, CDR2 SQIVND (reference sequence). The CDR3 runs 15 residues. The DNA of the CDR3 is TGTGCCAGTAGTATCCTTCGGACAGGTATTGATGAAGCTTTCTTT. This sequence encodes CASSILRTGIDEAFF. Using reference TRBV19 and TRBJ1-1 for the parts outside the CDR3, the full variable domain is DGGITQSPKYLFRKEGQNVTLSCEQNLNHDAMYWYRQDPGQGLRLIYYSQIVNDFQKGDIAEGYSVSREKKESFPLTVTSAQKNPTAFYLCASSILRTGIDEAFFGQGTRLTVV.

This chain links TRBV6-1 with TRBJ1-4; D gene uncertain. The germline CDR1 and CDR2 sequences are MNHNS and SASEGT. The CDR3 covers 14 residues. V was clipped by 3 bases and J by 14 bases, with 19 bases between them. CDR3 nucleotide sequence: TGTGCCAGCAGTGATCGTCTGAACGGGAAAGGGCTGTTTTTT. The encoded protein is CASSDRLNGKGLFF.

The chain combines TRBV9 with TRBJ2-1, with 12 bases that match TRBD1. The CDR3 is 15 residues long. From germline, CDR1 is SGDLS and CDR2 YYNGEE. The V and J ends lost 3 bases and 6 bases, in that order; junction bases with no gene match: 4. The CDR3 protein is CASSARGQGANEQFF. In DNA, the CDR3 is TGTGCCAGCAGCGCTAGGGGACAGGGGGCCAATGAGCAGTTCTTC.

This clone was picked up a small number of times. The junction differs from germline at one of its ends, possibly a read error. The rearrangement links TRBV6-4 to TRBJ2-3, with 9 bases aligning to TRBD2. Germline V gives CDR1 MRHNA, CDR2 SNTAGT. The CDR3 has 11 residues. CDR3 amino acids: CASSVSSGTNF. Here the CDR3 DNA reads TGTGCCAGCAGTGTGTCTAGCGGGACCAATTTT.

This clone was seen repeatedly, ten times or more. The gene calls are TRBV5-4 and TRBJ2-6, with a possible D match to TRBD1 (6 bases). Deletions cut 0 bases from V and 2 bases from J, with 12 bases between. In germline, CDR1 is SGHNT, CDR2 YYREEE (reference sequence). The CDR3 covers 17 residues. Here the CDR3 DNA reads TGTGCCAGCAGCTTGGGGGACAAGGAGACTGGGGCCAACGTCCTGACTTTC. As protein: CASSLGDKETGANVLTF.

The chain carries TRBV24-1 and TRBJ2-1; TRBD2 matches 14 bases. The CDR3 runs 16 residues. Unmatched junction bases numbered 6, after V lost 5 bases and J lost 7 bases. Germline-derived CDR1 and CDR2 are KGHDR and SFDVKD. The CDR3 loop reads CATSALGLAGVNEQFF. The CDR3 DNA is TGTGCCACCAGTGCCTTGGGACTAGCGGGGGTAAATGAGCAGTTCTTC.

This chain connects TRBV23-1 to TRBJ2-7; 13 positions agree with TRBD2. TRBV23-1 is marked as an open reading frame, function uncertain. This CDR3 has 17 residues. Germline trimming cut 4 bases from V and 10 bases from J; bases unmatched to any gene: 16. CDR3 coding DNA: TGCGCCAGCAGTCGAACAACCTCCGGGACTAGCGGGAAACGACAGTACTTC. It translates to CASSRTTSGTSGKRQYF.

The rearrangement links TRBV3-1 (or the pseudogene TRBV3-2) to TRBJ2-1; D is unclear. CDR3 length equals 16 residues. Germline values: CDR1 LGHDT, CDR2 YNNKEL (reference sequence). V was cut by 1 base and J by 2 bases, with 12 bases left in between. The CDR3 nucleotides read TGTGCCAGCAGCCAAGGAAATAGCCTGCCCTACAATGAGCAGTTCTTC. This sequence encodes CASSQGNSLPYNEQFF.

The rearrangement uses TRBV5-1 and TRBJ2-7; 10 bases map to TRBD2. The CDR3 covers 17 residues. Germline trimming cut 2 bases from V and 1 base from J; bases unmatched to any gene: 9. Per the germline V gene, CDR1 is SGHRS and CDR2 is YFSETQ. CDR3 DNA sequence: TGCGCCAGCAGCTTCGTACTAGCGGGATCAAAATCCTACGAGCAGTACTTC. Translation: CASSFVLAGSKSYEQYF.

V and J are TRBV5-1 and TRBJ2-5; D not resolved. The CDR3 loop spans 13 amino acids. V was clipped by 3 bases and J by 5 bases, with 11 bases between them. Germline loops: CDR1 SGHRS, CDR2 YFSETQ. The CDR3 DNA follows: TGCGCCAGCAGCTCGGCGGCTGGGGAGACCCAGTACTTC. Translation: CASSSAAGETQYF. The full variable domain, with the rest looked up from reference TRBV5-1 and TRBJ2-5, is KAGVTQTPRYLIKTRGQQVTLSCSPISGHRSVSWYQQTPGQGLQFLFEYFSETQRNKGNFPGRFSGRQFSNSRSEMNVSTLELGDSALYLCASSSAAGETQYFGPGTRLLVL.

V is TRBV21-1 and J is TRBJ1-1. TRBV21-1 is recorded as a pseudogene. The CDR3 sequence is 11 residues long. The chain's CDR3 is CASSEVPEAFF. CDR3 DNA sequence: TGTGCCAGCAGCGAGGTCCCTGAAGCTTTCTTT.

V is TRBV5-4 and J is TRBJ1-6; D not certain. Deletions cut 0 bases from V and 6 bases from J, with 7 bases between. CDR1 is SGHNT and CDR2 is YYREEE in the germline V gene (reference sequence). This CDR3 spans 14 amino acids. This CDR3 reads CASSLGSGNSPLHF. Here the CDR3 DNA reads TGTGCCAGCAGCTTGGGGTCGGGTAATTCACCCCTCCACTTT.

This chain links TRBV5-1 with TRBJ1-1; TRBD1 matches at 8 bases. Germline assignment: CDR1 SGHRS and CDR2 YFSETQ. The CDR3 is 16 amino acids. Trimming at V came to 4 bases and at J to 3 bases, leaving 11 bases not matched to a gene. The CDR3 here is CASSPRTGSEDTEAFF. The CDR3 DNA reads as TGCGCCAGCAGCCCTAGGACAGGGAGTGAGGACACTGAAGCTTTCTTT. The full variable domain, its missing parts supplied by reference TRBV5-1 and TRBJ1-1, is KAGVTQTPRYLIKTRGQQVTLSCSPISGHRSVSWYQQTPGQGLQFLFEYFSETQRNKGNFPGRFSGRQFSNSRSEMNVSTLELGDSALYLCASSPRTGSEDTEAFFGQGTRLTVV.

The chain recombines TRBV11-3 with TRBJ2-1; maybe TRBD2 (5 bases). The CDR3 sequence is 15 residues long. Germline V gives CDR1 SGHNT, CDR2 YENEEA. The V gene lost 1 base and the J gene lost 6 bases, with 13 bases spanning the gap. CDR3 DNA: TGTGCCAGCAGCTTAGGAGGGCTAGCCGCCAATGAGCAGTTCTTC. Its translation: CASSLGGLAANEQFF.

For the CDR3, the DNA is TGTGCCAGCTCACCACGAGGACAGGGGAAGGGAGACACCGGGGAGCTGTTTTTT. Protein product: CASSPRGQGKGDTGELFF. The rearrangement links TRBV18 to TRBJ2-2; 9 nucleotides align to TRBD1. The CDR3 extends over 18 amino acids. The germline V gene encodes CDR1 KGHSH and CDR2 LQKENI. The V segment lost 1 base and the J segment 3 bases; nucleotides outside the gene matches: 9.

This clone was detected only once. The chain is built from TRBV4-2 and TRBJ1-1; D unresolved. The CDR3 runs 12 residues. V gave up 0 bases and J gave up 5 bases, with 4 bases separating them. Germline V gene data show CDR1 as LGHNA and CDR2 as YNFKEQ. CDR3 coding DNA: TGTGCCAGCAGCCAAGAAGCAACTGAAGCTTTCTTT. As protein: CASSQEATEAFF.

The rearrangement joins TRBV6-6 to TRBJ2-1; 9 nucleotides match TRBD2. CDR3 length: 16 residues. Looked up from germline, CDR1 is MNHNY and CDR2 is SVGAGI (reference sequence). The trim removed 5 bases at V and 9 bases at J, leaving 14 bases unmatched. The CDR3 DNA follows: TGTGCCAGCAGTCCGACCCTGCCTAGCGGGACTTCTGAGCAGTTCTTC. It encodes CASSPTLPSGTSEQFF.

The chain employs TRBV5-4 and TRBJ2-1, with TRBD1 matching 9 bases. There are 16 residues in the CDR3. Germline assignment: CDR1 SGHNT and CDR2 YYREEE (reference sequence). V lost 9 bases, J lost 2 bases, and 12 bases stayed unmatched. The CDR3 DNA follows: TGTGCCACCACCGGGACAGGGATGGGGGCCTACAATGAGCAGTTCTTC. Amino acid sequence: CATTGTGMGAYNEQFF.

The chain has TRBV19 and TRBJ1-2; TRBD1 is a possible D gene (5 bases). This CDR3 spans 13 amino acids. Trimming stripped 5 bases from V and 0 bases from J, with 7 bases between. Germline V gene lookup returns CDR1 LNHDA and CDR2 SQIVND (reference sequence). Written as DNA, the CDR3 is TGTGCCAGTAGTCAGGGCGCTAACTATGGCTACACCTTC. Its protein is CASSQGANYGYTF.

The CDR3 loop reads CASGSQGNTEAFF. The CDR3 DNA sequence: TGTGCCAGCGGATCTCAGGGGAACACTGAAGCTTTCTTT. This rearrangement joins TRBV2 to TRBJ1-1; D might be TRBD1 (5 bases). V was pared by 8 bases and J by 1 base, with 11 bases between. The CDR3 covers 13 residues. The germline gives CDR1 SNHLY, CDR2 FYNNEI.

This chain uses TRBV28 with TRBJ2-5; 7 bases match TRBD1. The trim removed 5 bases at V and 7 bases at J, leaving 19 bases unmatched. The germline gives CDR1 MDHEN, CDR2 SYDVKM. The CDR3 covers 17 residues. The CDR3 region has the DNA TGTGCCAGCAGTCGGGACAATCGACAGGGCTGGCGGTGGACCCAGTACTTC. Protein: CASSRDNRQGWRWTQYF.